The entry below gives a single TCR beta chain sequence along with its context. Trimming took 8 bases from V and 5 from J, leaving 9 bases between them. The CDR3 sequence is 12 residues long. Germline assignment: CDR1 ENHRY and CDR2 SYGVKD. The data derive from a study of technical replicates of blood from a few donors. Clones were sequenced by immunoSEQ multiplex PCR, and TCRdb holds only the in-frame ones, with some missing. The sample contains about 68,000 clones, approximately 97% of which appear only once. The sample consisted of T cells isolated from PBMCs. The gene calls are TRBV10-3 and TRBJ2-2; D is perhaps TRBD2 (5 bases). The clonotype originates from a human donor in good health. This CDR3 is CAIPRGTGELFF. CDR3 sequence (DNA): TGTGCCATCCCTCGGGGAACCGGGGAGCTGTTTTTT.